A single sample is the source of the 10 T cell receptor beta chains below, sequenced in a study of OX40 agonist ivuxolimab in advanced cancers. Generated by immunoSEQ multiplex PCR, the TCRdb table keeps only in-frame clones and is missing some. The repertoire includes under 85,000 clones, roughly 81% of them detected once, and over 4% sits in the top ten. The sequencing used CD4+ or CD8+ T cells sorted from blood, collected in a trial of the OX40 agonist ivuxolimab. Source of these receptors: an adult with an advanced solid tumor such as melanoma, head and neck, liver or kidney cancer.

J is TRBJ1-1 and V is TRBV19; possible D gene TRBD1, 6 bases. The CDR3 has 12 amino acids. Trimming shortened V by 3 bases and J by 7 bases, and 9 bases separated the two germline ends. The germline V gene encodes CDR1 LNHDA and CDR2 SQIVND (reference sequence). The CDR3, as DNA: TGTGCCAGTAGTATGACAGGATATGAAGCTTTCTTT. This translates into CASSMTGYEAFF. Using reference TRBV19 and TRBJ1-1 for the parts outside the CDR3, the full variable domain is DGGITQSPKYLFRKEGQNVTLSCEQNLNHDAMYWYRQDPGQGLRLIYYSQIVNDFQKGDIAEGYSVSREKKESFPLTVTSAQKNPTAFYLCASSMTGYEAFFGQGTRLTVV.

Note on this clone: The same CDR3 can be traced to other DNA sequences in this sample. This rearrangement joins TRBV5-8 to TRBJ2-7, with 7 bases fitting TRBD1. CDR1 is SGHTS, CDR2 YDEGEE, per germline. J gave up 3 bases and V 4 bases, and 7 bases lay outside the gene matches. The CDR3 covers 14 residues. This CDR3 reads CASSRGTAYYEQYF. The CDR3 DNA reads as TGTGCCAGCAGCCGAGGGACAGCTTACTACGAGCAGTACTTC.

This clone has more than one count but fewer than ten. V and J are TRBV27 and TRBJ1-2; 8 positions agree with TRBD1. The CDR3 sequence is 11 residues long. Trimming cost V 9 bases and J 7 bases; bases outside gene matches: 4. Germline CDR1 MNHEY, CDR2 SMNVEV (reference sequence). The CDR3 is CASAGGSGYTF. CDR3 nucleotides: TGTGCCAGTGCAGGGGGCTCTGGCTACACCTTC.

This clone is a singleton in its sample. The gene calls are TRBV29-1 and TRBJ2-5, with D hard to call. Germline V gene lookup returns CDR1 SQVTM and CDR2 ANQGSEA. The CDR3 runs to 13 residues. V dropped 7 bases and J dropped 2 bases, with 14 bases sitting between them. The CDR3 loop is CSAASQPQETQYF. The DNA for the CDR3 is TGCAGCGCAGCGAGCCAACCTCAAGAGACCCAGTACTTC.

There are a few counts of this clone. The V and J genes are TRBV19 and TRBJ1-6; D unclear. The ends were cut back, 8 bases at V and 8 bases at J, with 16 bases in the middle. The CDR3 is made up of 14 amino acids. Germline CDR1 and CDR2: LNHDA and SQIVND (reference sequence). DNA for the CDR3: TGTGCCAGTCGCTTTTCCCTCAACCATTCACCCCTCCACTTT. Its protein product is CASRFSLNHSPLHF.

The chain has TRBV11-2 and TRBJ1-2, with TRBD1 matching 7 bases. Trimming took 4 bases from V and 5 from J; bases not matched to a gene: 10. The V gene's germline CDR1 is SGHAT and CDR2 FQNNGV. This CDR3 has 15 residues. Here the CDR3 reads CASSSPGNRGYGYTF. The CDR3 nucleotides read TGTGCCAGCAGCTCCCCCGGGAACAGGGGATATGGCTACACCTTC.

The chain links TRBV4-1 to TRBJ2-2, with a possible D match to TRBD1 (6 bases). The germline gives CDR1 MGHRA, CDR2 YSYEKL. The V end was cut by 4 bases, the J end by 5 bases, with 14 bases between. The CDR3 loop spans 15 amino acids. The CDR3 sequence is CASSPLQRGTGELFF. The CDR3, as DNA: TGCGCCAGCAGCCCCCTTCAGAGGGGGACCGGGGAGCTGTTTTTT.

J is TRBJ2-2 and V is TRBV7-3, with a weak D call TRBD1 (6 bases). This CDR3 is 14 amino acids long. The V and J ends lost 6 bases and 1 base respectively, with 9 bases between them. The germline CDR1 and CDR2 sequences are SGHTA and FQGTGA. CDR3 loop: CASSKGENTGELFF. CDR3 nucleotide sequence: TGTGCCAGCAGTAAGGGGGAGAACACCGGGGAGCTGTTTTTT.

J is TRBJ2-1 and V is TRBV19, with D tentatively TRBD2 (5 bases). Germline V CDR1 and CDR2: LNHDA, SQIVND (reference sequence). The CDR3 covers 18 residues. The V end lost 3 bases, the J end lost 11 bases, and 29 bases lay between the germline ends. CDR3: CASSIKSGRIGDTMKQFF. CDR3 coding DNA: TGTGCCAGTAGTATCAAATCGGGGAGAATTGGAGATACAATGAAGCAGTTCTTC.

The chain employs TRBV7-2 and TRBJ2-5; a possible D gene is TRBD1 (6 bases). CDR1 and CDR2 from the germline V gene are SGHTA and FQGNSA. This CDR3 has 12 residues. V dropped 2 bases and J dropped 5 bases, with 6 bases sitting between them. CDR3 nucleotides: TGTGCCAGCAGCTTAAGGGGGGAGACCCAGTACTTC. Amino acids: CASSLRGETQYF.